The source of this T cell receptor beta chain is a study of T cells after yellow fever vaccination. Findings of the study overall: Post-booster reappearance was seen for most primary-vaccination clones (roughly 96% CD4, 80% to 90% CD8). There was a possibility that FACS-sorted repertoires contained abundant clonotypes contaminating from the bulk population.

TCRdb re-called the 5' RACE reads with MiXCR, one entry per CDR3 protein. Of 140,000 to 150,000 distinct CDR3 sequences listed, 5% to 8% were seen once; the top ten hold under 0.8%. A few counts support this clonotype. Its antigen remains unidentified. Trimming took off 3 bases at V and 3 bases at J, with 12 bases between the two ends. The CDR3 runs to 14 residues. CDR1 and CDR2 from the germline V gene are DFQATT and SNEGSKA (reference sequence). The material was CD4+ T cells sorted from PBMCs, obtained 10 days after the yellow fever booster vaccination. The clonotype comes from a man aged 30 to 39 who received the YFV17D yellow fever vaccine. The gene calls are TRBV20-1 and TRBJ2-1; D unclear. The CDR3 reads CSASPGSFYNEQFF. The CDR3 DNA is TGCAGTGCTAGCCCCGGGTCTTTCTACAATGAGCAGTTCTTC.